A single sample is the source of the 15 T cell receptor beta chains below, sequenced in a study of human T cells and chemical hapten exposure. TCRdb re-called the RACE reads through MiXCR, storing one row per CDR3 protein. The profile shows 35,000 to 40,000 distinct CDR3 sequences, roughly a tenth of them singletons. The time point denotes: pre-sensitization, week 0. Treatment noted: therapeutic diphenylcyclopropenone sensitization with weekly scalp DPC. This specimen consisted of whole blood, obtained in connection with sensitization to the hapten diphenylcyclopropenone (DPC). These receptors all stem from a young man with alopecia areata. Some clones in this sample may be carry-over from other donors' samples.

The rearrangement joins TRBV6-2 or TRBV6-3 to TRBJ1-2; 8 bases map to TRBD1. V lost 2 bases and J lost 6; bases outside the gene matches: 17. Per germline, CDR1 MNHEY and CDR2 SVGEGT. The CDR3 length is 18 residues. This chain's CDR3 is CASSYPIPGGAFKNGYTF. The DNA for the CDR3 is TGTGCCAGCAGTTACCCCATCCCAGGGGGCGCGTTCAAGAATGGCTACACCTTC.

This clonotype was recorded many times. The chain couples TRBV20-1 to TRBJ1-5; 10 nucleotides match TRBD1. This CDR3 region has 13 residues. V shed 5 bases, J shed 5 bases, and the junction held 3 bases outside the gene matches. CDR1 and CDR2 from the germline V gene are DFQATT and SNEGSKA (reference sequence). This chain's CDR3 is CSAAGQGYQPQHF. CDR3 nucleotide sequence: TGCAGTGCTGCGGGACAGGGGTATCAGCCCCAGCATTTT.

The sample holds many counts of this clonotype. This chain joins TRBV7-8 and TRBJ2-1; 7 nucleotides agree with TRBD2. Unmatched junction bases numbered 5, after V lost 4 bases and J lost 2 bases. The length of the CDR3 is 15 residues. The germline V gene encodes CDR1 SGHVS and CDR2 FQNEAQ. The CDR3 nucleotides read TGTGCCAGCAGCTCGACGGGGGGAGCCTACAATGAGCAGTTCTTC. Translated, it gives CASSSTGGAYNEQFF.

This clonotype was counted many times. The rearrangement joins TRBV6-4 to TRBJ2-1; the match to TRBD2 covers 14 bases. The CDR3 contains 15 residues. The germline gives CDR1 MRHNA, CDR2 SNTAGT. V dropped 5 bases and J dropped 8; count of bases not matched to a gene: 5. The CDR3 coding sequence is TGTGCCAGCAGTAAAGGGACTAGCGGGGGAGATGAGCAGTTCTTC. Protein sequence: CASSKGTSGGDEQFF.

DNA for the CDR3: TGTGCCAGCAGGACCGGGACATCGAACACTGAAGCTTTCTTT. This translates into CASRTGTSNTEAFF. The chain couples TRBV12-3 or TRBV12-4 to TRBJ1-1, with a possible D match to TRBD1 (6 bases). V lost 6 bases and J lost 1, with 12 bases in between. The CDR3 sequence is 14 residues long.

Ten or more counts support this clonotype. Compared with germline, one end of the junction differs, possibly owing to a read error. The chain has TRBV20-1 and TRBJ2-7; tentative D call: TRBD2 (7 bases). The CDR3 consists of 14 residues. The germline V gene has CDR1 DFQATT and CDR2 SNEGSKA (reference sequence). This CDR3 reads CSASSGGRSHEQYF. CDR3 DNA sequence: TGCAGTGCTAGCTCCGGGGGGCGCTCCCACGAGCAGTACTTC.

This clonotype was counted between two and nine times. CDR3 sequence: CSLSAGLAAHTDTQYF. The CDR3 DNA follows: TGCAGCCTATCCGCGGGGCTAGCGGCCCACACAGATACGCAGTATTTT. The gene calls are TRBV20-1 and TRBJ2-3, with TRBD2 matching 7 bases. Per the germline V gene, CDR1 is DFQATT and CDR2 is SNEGSKA (reference sequence). The CDR3 extends over 16 amino acids.

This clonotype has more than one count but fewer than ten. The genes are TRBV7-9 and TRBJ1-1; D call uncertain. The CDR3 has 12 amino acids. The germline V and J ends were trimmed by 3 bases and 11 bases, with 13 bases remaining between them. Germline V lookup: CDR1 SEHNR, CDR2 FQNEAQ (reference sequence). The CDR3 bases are TGTGCCAGCAGCTTCTTCTTGGGCGGGGCTTTCTTT. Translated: CASSFFLGGAFF.

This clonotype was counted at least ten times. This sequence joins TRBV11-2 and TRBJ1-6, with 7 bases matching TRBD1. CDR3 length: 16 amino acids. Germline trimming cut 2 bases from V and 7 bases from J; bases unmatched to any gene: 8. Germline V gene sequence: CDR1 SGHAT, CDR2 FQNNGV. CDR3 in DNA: TGTGCCAGCAGCTTATACCCCCAGGGGGTAAATTCACCCCTCCACTTT. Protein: CASSLYPQGVNSPLHF.

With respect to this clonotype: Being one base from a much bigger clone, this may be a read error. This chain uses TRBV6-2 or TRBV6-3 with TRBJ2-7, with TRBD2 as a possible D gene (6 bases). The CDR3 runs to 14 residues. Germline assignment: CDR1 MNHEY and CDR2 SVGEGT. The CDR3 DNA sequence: TGTACCAGCAGCCACTGGGACTCGCCCTACGAGCAGTACGTC. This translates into CTSSHWDSPYEQYV.

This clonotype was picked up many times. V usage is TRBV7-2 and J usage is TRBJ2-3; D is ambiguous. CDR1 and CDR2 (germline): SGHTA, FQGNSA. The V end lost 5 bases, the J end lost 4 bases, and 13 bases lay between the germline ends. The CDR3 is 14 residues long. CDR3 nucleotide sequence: TGTGCCAGCAGCCTCGCCCCGACATCAGATACGCAGTATTTT. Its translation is CASSLAPTSDTQYF. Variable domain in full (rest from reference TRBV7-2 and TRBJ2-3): GAGVSQSPSNKVTEKGKDVELRCDPISGHTALYWYRQSLGQGLEFLIYFQGNSAPDKSGLPSDRFSAERTGGSVSTLTIQRTQQEDSAVYLCASSLAPTSDTQYFGPGTRLTVL.

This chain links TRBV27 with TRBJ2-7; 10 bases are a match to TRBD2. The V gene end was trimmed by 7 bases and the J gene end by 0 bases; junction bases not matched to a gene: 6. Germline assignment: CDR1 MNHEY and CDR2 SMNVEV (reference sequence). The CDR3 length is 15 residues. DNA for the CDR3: TGTGCCAGCAAAAGGACTAGCGGAAACTCCTACGAGCAGTACGTC. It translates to CASKRTSGNSYEQYV.

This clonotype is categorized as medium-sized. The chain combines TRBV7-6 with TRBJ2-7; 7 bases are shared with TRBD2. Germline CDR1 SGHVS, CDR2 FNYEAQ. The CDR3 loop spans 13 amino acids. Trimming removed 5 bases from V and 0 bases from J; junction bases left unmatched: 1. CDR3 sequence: CASSTGGSYEQYV. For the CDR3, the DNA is TGTGCCAGCAGCACGGGGGGCTCCTACGAGCAGTACGTC.

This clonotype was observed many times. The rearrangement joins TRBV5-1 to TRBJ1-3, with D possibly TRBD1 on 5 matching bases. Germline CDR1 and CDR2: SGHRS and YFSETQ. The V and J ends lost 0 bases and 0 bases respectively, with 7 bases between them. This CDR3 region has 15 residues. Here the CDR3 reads CASSLEQVSGNTIYF. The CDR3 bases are TGCGCCAGCAGCTTGGAACAGGTCTCTGGAAACACCATATATTTT.

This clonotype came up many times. The DNA for the CDR3 is TGCAGTGCTATAGGGGGGGGCTCCTACAATGAGCAGTTCTTC. Amino acids: CSAIGGGSYNEQFF. The chain links TRBV20-1 to TRBJ2-1; a weak D match, TRBD2 (7 bases). CDR1 is DFQATT and CDR2 is SNEGSKA in the germline V gene (reference sequence). Between the trimmed V and J ends, which lost 4 bases and 0 bases, there was a span of 10 bases. The CDR3 covers 14 residues.